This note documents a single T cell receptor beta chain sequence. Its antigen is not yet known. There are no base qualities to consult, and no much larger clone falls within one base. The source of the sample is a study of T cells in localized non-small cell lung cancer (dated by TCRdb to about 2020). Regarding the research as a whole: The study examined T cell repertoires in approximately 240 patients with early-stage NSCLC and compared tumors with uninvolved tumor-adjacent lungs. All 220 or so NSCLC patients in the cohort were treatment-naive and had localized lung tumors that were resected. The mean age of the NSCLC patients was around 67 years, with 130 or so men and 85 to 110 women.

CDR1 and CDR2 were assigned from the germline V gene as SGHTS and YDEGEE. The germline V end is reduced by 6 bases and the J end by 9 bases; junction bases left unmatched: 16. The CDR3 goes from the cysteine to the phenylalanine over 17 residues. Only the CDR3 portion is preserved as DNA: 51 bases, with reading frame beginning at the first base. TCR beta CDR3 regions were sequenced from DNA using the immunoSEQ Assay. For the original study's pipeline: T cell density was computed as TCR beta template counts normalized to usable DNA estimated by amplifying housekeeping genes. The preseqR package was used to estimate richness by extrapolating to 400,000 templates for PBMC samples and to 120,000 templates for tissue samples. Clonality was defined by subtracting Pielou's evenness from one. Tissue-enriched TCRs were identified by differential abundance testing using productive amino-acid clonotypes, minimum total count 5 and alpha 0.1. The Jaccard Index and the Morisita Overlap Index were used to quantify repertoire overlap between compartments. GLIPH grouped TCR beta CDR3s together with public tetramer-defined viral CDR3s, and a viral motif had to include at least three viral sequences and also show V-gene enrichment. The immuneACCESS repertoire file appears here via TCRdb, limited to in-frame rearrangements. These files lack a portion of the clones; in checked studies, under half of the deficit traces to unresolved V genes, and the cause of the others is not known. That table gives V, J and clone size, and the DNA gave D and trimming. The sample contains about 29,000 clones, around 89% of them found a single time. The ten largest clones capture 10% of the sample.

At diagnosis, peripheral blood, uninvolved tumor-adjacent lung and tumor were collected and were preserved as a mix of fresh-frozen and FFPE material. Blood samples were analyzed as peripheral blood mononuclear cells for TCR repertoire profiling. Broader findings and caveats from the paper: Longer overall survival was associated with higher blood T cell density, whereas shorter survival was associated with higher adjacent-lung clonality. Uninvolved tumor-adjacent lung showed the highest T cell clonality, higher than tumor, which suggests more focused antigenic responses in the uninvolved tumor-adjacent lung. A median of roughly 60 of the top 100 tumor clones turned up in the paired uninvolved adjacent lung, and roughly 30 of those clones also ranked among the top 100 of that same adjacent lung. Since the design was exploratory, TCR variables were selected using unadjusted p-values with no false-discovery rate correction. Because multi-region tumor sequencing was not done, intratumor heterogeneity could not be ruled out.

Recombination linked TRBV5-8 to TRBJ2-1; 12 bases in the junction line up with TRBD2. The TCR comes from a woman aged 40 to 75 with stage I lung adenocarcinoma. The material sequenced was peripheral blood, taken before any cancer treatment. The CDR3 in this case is CASIHPATSGGLGEQFF. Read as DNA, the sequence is TGTGCCAGCATCCATCCAGCGACTAGCGGGGGTCTCGGTGAGCAGTTCTTC. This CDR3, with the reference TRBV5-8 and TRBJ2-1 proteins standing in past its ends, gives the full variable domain EAGVTQSPTHLIKTRGQQATLRCSPISGHTSVYWYQQALGLGLQFLLWYDEGEERNRGNFPPRFSGRQFPNYSSELNVNALELEDSALYLCASIHPATSGGLGEQFFGPGTRLTVL.